This entry describes one T cell receptor beta chain. The antigen is not known. All the patients suffered relapse after autologous stem cell transplantation, and brentuximab vedotin exposure differed. Best overall response was complete response, partial response or progressive disease in these relapsed/refractory classical Hodgkin lymphoma patients. The repertoire was sequenced with immunoSEQ multiplex PCR; TCRdb's copy has only in-frame clones and lacks some. The sample records approximately 98,000 clones, nearly 90% being singletons. This sample is part of a study of PD-1 blockade in classical Hodgkin lymphoma. The study, taken as a whole, reports: Complete responders' diversity at baseline resembled that of newly diagnosed patients. What drove the repertoire differences, possibly disease activity or prior therapy, has not been defined. Anyone who began nivolumab under 1 year after ASCT was excluded.

The germline V gene encodes CDR1 MDHEN and CDR2 SYDVKM. The germline V and J ends were trimmed by 1 base and 11 bases, with 8 bases remaining between them. The CDR3 is made up of 11 amino acids. The clonotype originates from a human donor with classical Hodgkin lymphoma. The rearrangement uses TRBV28 and TRBJ1-2; D possibly corresponds to TRBD1 (5 bases). The sequencing here drew on peripheral blood mononuclear cells (PBMCs), taken before the second cycle of nivolumab. The CDR3 sequence is CASSLSRVYTF. CDR3 DNA sequence: TGTGCCAGCAGTTTATCCAGGGTGTACACCTTC.